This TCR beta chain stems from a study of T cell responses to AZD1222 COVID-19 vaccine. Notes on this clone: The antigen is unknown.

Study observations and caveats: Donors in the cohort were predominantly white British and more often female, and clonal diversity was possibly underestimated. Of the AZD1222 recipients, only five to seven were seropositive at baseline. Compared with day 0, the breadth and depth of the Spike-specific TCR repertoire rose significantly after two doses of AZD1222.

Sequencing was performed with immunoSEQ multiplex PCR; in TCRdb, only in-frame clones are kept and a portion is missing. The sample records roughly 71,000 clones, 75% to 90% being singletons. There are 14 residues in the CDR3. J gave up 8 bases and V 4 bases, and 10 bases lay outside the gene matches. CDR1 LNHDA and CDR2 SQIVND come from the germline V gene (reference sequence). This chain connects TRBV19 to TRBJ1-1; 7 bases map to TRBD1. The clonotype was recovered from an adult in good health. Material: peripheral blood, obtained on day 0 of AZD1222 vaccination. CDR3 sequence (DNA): TGTGCCAGTAGTAATCTAGGGGGCACCATCGAAGCTTTCTTT. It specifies CASSNLGGTIEAFF.